The source of this T cell receptor beta chain is a study of chemoradiotherapy in HPV16-positive cancers. TCRdb keeps only in-frame clones here, not all; method: immunoSEQ multiplex PCR. The sample holds thousands of clones, 94% seen once. Germline V gene sequence: CDR1 SGHAT, CDR2 FQNNGV. V lost 3 bases and J 2 bases, leaving 14 bases between the germline ends. This CDR3 contains 15 residues. This material was collected from a patient who underwent chemoradiotherapy. This clonotype originated in a human donor with HPV-associated anogenital cancer. This chain connects TRBV11-2 to TRBJ2-7; the D gene is possibly TRBD1 (7 bases). CDR3 nucleotides: TGTGCCAGCAGCTTGCAGGGGGGAAAGGCCTACGAGCAGTACTTC. Its protein is CASSLQGGKAYEQYF.